The 8 T cell receptor beta chains in this list originate from one sample, sequenced in a study of blood T cell repertoires in COVID-19. Sequencing used immunoSEQ multiplex PCR; TCRdb keeps in-frame clones, though not all of them. Altogether approximately 150,000 clones are present, approximately 89% being singletons, with the ten largest covering roughly 28%. The sample was peripheral blood. The receptor source for this set is a human donor in a cohort sampled during active COVID-19.

The chain combines TRBV27 with TRBJ2-7; D uncertain. Germline V gene sequence: CDR1 MNHEY, CDR2 SMNVEV (reference sequence). V lost 3 bases and J lost 4, with 22 bases in between. CDR3 length equals 17 residues. The CDR3: CASSFLHSNSPRYEQYF. CDR3 bases: TGTGCCAGCAGTTTTCTTCACAGCAACTCACCCCGGTACGAGCAGTACTTC.

The genes are TRBV3-1 (or the pseudogene TRBV3-2) and TRBJ1-1; D is uncertain. Per the germline V gene, CDR1 is LGHDT and CDR2 is YNNKEL (reference sequence). The CDR3 has 13 amino acids. V was cut by 1 base and J by 6 bases, with 9 bases left in between. CDR3 nucleotides: TGTGCCAGCAGCCAAGTCCCGGGTGCTGAAGCTTTCTTT. Its translation is CASSQVPGAEAFF.

This clone came up a few times. The chain carries TRBV18 and TRBJ1-1; weak D call: TRBD1 (6 bases). Trimming took off 3 bases at V and 0 bases at J, with 14 bases between the two ends. The CDR3 covers 16 residues. The germline V gene encodes CDR1 KGHSH and CDR2 LQKENI. CDR3 amino acids: CASSPPNRAMNTEAFF. The DNA of the CDR3 is TGTGCCAGCTCACCGCCGAACAGGGCCATGAACACTGAAGCTTTCTTT.

This clone was seen a handful of times. The V and J genes are TRBV7-2 and TRBJ2-5; D is perhaps TRBD1 (6 bases). CDR1 and CDR2 from the germline V gene are SGHTA and FQGNSA. The CDR3 has 15 amino acids. Trimming took 5 bases from V and 5 from J, leaving 18 bases between them. CDR3 coding DNA: TGTGCCAGCAGCCCAGGGGCAGTTACCAAGGAGACCCAGTACTTC. Its translation is CASSPGAVTKETQYF. Full variable domain (remainder filled in from reference TRBV7-2 and TRBJ2-5): GAGVSQSPSNKVTEKGKDVELRCDPISGHTALYWYRQSLGQGLEFLIYFQGNSAPDKSGLPSDRFSAERTGGSVSTLTIQRTQQEDSAVYLCASSPGAVTKETQYFGPGTRLLVL.

This chain connects TRBV2 to TRBJ1-2; 8 bases match TRBD1. V lost 9 bases, J lost 8 bases, and 5 bases stayed unmatched. The CDR3 covers 11 residues. In germline, CDR1 is SNHLY, CDR2 FYNNEI. The CDR3 coding sequence is TGTGCCAGTTGGACAGGGCAAGGCTACACCTTC. Encoded protein: CASWTGQGYTF.

This clone was counted a few times. V and J are TRBV27 and TRBJ2-2, with TRBD2 identical over 7 bases. CDR3 length: 13 amino acids. The germline gives CDR1 MNHEY, CDR2 SMNVEV (reference sequence). After removal of 3 bases from V and 6 bases from J, the junction contained 1 base not matched to a gene. Here the CDR3 reads CASSFTSAGELFF. In DNA form, the CDR3 reads TGTGCCAGCAGTTTCACTAGCGCCGGGGAGCTGTTTTTT.

J is TRBJ2-7 and V is TRBV4-2; D is possibly TRBD2 (5 bases). Germline CDR1 is LGHNA and CDR2 is YNFKEQ. The CDR3 loop spans 15 amino acids. Trimming took 4 bases from V and 0 from J, leaving 13 bases between them. The CDR3 loop is CASSPYPLDSYEQYF. In nucleotides, the CDR3 is TGTGCCAGCAGCCCATACCCACTAGACTCCTACGAGCAGTACTTC.

This chain uses TRBV15 with TRBJ2-1, with TRBD2 matching over 9 bases. V shed 8 bases and J 3 bases; nucleotides not matched to a gene: 8. The CDR3 is 15 amino acids. Germline V gene data show CDR1 as LNHNV and CDR2 as YYDKDF (reference sequence). CDR3 amino acids: CATLAGGENYNEQFF. For the CDR3, the DNA is TGTGCCACCCTTGCGGGGGGGGAAAACTACAATGAGCAGTTCTTC.